This TCR beta chain is drawn from a study of control samples from healthy donors and cancer patients. The table came from immunoSEQ multiplex PCR; TCRdb's copy has only in-frame clones and leaves some out. The table records 91,000 or so clones, approximately 90% of them present only once. The clonotype comes from a woman aged 30 to 39 in good health. Sequenced sample: blood.

The CDR3 sequence is CASSLYGGSSYNSPLHF. DNA for the CDR3: TGTGCCAGCAGTTTATACGGCGGGAGCTCCTATAATTCACCCCTCCACTTT. This sequence joins TRBV27 and TRBJ1-6; D gene unclear. Per the germline V gene, CDR1 is MNHEY and CDR2 is SMNVEV (reference sequence). The V end was cut by 1 base, the J end by 0 bases, with 10 bases between. The CDR3 runs 17 residues.